The clone carrying this T cell receptor (beta chain) turned up a few times. The data stem from a study of T-cell reconstitution after alpha-beta-depleted transplantation in children. Unique molecular identifiers were incorporated during preparation of the TCRbeta library. Using its own MiXCR run on the PCR reads, TCRdb lists one record per CDR3 protein. The sample has 450,000 to 600,000 distinct CDR3 sequences, about 16% seen once. This clonotype was obtained from a human donor who donated a stem cell graft to a child with acute lymphoblastic leukemia. This specimen was PBMCs from the stem cell graft donor, taken from the stem cell graft.

The CDR3 region has the DNA TGCAGTGCTAGAGATCTGGTTGGCTGGTACACTGAAGCTTTCTTT. Translation: CSARDLVGWYTEAFF. The chain recombines TRBV20-1 with TRBJ1-1, with D unclear. Germline values: CDR1 DFQATT, CDR2 SNEGSKA (reference sequence). Trimming shortened V by 0 bases and J by 3 bases, and 14 bases separated the two germline ends. The CDR3 runs 15 residues.